The 27 T cell receptor beta chains listed next were all sequenced from one sample in a study of T cell clones after liver transplantation. Clones were sequenced by immunoSEQ multiplex PCR, and TCRdb holds only the in-frame ones, with some missing. The sample carries 45,000 to 55,000 clones, about four fifths recorded once. The material was CD4+ T cells from blood, obtained before liver transplant. The receptor set was obtained from a human donor who received a liver transplant.

The chain combines TRBV15 with TRBJ1-5, with D uncertain. Germline V gene lookup returns CDR1 LNHNV and CDR2 YYDKDF (reference sequence). The CDR3 runs 14 residues. The V gene lost 1 base and the J gene lost 8 bases, with 12 bases spanning the gap. CDR3 nucleotide sequence: TGTGCCACCAGCAGAGGGCAGCGACCGGAGCCCCAGCATTTT. Amino acids: CATSRGQRPEPQHF.

The J gene is TRBJ1-2, the V gene TRBV6-1, with a possible D match to TRBD1 (6 bases). Germline values: CDR1 MNHNS, CDR2 SASEGT. CDR3 length: 13 residues. V gave up 7 bases and J gave up 4 bases, with 13 bases separating them. The CDR3 nucleotides are TGTGCCAGCATCCCAACAGGGACCTATGGCTACACCTTC. Its protein is CASIPTGTYGYTF.

The chain carries TRBV29-1 and TRBJ2-3; D is perhaps TRBD2 (5 bases). Trimming stripped 6 bases from V and 1 base from J, with 14 bases between. This CDR3 spans 14 amino acids. Germline CDR1 and CDR2: SQVTM and ANQGSEA. The CDR3 loop reads CSVPEGVGTDTQYF. The CDR3 DNA is TGCAGCGTCCCCGAGGGAGTGGGCACAGATACGCAGTATTTT.

This chain connects TRBV27 to TRBJ2-5; D unresolved. Trimming removed 6 bases at V and 5 bases at J, with 13 bases between. This CDR3 spans 13 amino acids. Germline V gives CDR1 MNHEY, CDR2 SMNVEV (reference sequence). CDR3 DNA sequence: TGTGCCAGCAGCCCCCAGGCGCGGGAGACCCAGTACTTC. Residues: CASSPQARETQYF.

The chain has TRBV9 and TRBJ2-5; D perhaps matches TRBD1 (5 bases). The germline gives CDR1 SGDLS, CDR2 YYNGEE. The V end lost 0 bases, the J end lost 4 bases, and 19 bases lay between the germline ends. CDR3 length equals 17 residues. The CDR3 reads CASSVAQGWAPTETQYF. The CDR3 DNA follows: TGTGCCAGCAGCGTAGCCCAGGGCTGGGCGCCAACAGAGACCCAGTACTTC.

The chain employs TRBV7-9 and TRBJ2-2, with unresolved D. V shed 2 bases and J shed 4 bases, with 5 bases lying between them. This CDR3 has 13 residues. Germline CDR1 reads SEHNR; CDR2 reads FQNEAQ (reference sequence). The CDR3 spells CASSLWSTGELFF. In DNA form, the CDR3 reads TGTGCCAGCAGCTTATGGAGCACCGGGGAGCTGTTTTTT.

The chain uses TRBV28 and TRBJ2-7, with D maybe TRBD2 (6 bases). Trimming shortened V by 3 bases and J by 4 bases, and 7 bases separated the two germline ends. The CDR3 is 12 amino acids. CDR1 and CDR2 (germline): MDHEN, SYDVKM. The CDR3 loop reads CASSLEGYEQYF. The CDR3 bases are TGTGCCAGCAGTTTGGAGGGTTACGAGCAGTACTTC.

This clone was detected only once. The chain recombines TRBV4-1 with TRBJ1-5; a weak D match, TRBD1 (5 bases). Germline CDR1 and CDR2: MGHRA and YSYEKL. The CDR3 totals 14 residues. Trimming pared 1 base from V and 5 bases from J, leaving 9 bases between. CDR3 nucleotide sequence: TGCGCCAGCAGCCAAGTGGTCAGGGATCAGCCCCAGCATTTT. This sequence encodes CASSQVVRDQPQHF.

The gene calls are TRBV5-6 and TRBJ2-1; D is possibly TRBD1 or TRBD2 (6 bases each). Trimming pared 6 bases from V and 0 bases from J, leaving 16 bases between. Germline V gene data show CDR1 as SGHDT and CDR2 as YYEEEE. The CDR3 runs to 16 residues. The CDR3, as DNA: TGTGCCAGCACCCGAGGGGGGCCGAACTCCTACAATGAGCAGTTCTTC. Translating it yields CASTRGGPNSYNEQFF.

DNA for the CDR3: TGTGCCAGCGTCCCGGGACACCCTAACTACGAGCAGTACTTC. Protein sequence: CASVPGHPNYEQYF. The gene calls are TRBV11-3 and TRBJ2-7; TRBD1 is a possible D gene (6 bases). V was clipped by 8 bases and J by 3 bases, with 17 bases between them. Germline values: CDR1 SGHNT, CDR2 YENEEA. The CDR3 extends over 14 amino acids.

V usage is TRBV7-3 and J usage is TRBJ2-1; 10 bases are shared with TRBD2. This CDR3 has 16 residues. Germline assignment: CDR1 SGHTA and CDR2 FQGTGA. The V and J ends lost 2 bases and 4 bases, in that order; junction bases with no gene match: 5. CDR3 amino acids: CASSLAASGSYNEQFF. As DNA, the CDR3 is TGTGCCAGCAGCTTAGCGGCTAGCGGGAGTTACAATGAGCAGTTCTTC. The full variable domain, rest sourced from reference TRBV7-3 and TRBJ2-1, is GAGVSQTPSNKVTEKGKYVELRCDPISGHTALYWYRQSLGQGPEFLIYFQGTGAADDSGLPNDRFFAVRPEGSVSTLKIQRTERGDSAVYLCASSLAASGSYNEQFFGPGTRLTVL.

The chain recombines TRBV7-2 with TRBJ1-1; 9 bases match TRBD1. This CDR3 is built from 14 residues. After removal of 1 base from V and 5 bases from J, the junction contained 2 bases not matched to a gene. The V gene's germline CDR1 is SGHTA and CDR2 FQGNSA. CDR3 residues: CASSLDRGQTEAFF. The CDR3 DNA is TGTGCCAGCAGCTTAGACAGGGGGCAAACTGAAGCTTTCTTT. Using reference TRBV7-2 and TRBJ1-1 for the parts outside the CDR3, the full variable domain is GAGVSQSPSNKVTEKGKDVELRCDPISGHTALYWYRQSLGQGLEFLIYFQGNSAPDKSGLPSDRFSAERTGGSVSTLTIQRTQQEDSAVYLCASSLDRGQTEAFFGQGTRLTVV.

The J gene is TRBJ2-1, the V gene TRBV2, with TRBD2 as a possible D gene (5 bases). V was pared by 3 bases and J by 12 bases, with 12 bases between. Per germline, CDR1 SNHLY and CDR2 FYNNEI. The CDR3 is made up of 12 amino acids. CDR3 nucleotide sequence: TGTGCCAGCAGTGAGGCCGGGGTCGGGCAGTTCTTC. As protein: CASSEAGVGQFF.

The genes are TRBV6-1 and TRBJ2-3, with D perhaps given as TRBD1 or TRBD2 (6 bases each). Germline V gene data show CDR1 as MNHNS and CDR2 as SASEGT. Trimming stripped 6 bases from V and 6 bases from J, with 16 bases between. The CDR3 extends over 14 amino acids. CDR3 loop: CASSPEGGRDTQYF. CDR3 in DNA: TGTGCCAGCAGCCCAGAAGGGGGGAGGGATACGCAGTATTTT.

The table lists this clone with a count of one. The chain employs TRBV10-3 and TRBJ2-2; the D gene is possibly TRBD2 (6 bases). The CDR3 is made up of 14 amino acids. Germline CDR1 ENHRY, CDR2 SYGVKD. Trimming shortened V by 6 bases and J by 5 bases, and 13 bases separated the two germline ends. For the CDR3, the DNA is TGTGCCATCAGGGAGGGGTTAGAGACCGGGGAGCTGTTTTTT. It yields the protein CAIREGLETGELFF.

The J gene is TRBJ2-7, the V gene TRBV29-1; the D gene is possibly TRBD2 (6 bases). V dropped 2 bases and J dropped 6 bases, with 17 bases sitting between them. Germline assignment: CDR1 SQVTM and CDR2 ANQGSEA. CDR3 length: 14 amino acids. CDR3 nucleotide sequence: TGCAGCGTTGAACTTCCGGGAGTGAGGGGCGAGCAGTACTTC. This encodes CSVELPGVRGEQYF.

In this sample, this clone turned up many times. The V gene is TRBV7-2, the J gene TRBJ2-5, with D hard to call. CDR1 is SGHTA, CDR2 FQGNSA, per germline. The CDR3 is 13 amino acids. V shed 2 bases and J shed 1 base, with 5 bases lying between them. CDR3 sequence (DNA): TGTGCCAGCAGCTTAAGGGTCCAAGAGACCCAGTACTTC. Residues: CASSLRVQETQYF.

Only one count was recorded for this clone. The chain links TRBV4-1 to TRBJ2-2; TRBD2 is a possible D gene (5 bases). V was pared by 2 bases and J by 6 bases, with 13 bases between. The CDR3 consists of 15 residues. Germline loops: CDR1 MGHRA, CDR2 YSYEKL. The CDR3 coding sequence is TGCGCCAGCAGCCAACCGAGGGCTGTCCCCGGGGAGCTGTTTTTT. This gives the protein CASSQPRAVPGELFF.

About this clone: Its ends do not fully match the called genes, so a read error is possible. V usage is TRBV7-7 and J usage is TRBJ1-2; unclear D gene. This CDR3 region has 16 residues. CDR1 is SSHAT, CDR2 FNYEAQ, per germline (reference sequence). Written as DNA, the CDR3 is TGTGCTAGCAGCTTGGAACACCAACCTGCTAGCTATGGCTACACCTTC. Protein: CASSLEHQPASYGYTF.

The chain carries TRBV5-1 and TRBJ1-5, with 7 nucleotides matching TRBD1. The J segment lost 4 bases and the V segment lost 4 bases, leaving 5 bases of the junction unmatched. The CDR3 runs to 14 residues. CDR1 and CDR2 from the germline V gene are SGHRS and YFSETQ. CDR3 coding DNA: TGCGCCAGCAGCCAAGGGACAGAGAATCAGCCCCAGCATTTT. It codes for CASSQGTENQPQHF.

This chain joins TRBV5-4 and TRBJ1-2, with a weak D call TRBD1 (5 bases). In germline, CDR1 is SGHNT, CDR2 YYREEE (reference sequence). The CDR3 is 13 residues long. Trimming took off 0 bases at V and 7 bases at J, with 10 bases between the two ends. In nucleotides, the CDR3 is TGTGCCAGCAGCTTGGCCGGGGGAAGTGGCTACACCTTC. This translates into CASSLAGGSGYTF. Combining the CDR3 with reference TRBV5-4 and TRBJ1-2 gives the whole variable domain ETGVTQSPTHLIKTRGQQVTLRCSSQSGHNTVSWYQQALGQGPQFIFQYYREEENGRGNFPPRFSGLQFPNYSSELNVNALELDDSALYLCASSLAGGSGYTFGSGTRLTVV.

This chain links TRBV2 with TRBJ1-1, with D tentatively TRBD1 (5 bases). Germline loops: CDR1 SNHLY, CDR2 FYNNEI. The CDR3 sequence is 14 residues long. V lost 5 bases and J 0 bases, leaving 10 bases between the germline ends. The CDR3 DNA sequence: TGTGCCAGCAGTAACCGGGACTTGAACACTGAAGCTTTCTTT. Its translation: CASSNRDLNTEAFF.

V is TRBV6-5 and J is TRBJ2-6; D uncertain. The V gene lost 0 bases and the J gene lost 3 bases, with 6 bases spanning the gap. The germline V gene has CDR1 MNHEY and CDR2 SVGAGI. This CDR3 contains 15 residues. The chain's CDR3 is CASSYSVVGANVLTF. CDR3 DNA sequence: TGTGCCAGCAGTTACTCGGTCGTTGGGGCCAACGTCCTGACTTTC.

V usage is TRBV25-1 and J usage is TRBJ2-1; TRBD2 matches 10 bases. With 4 bases clipped from V and 6 bases from J, the junction kept 0 bases outside the gene matches. Germline V gene sequence: CDR1 MGHDK, CDR2 SYGVNS. The CDR3 is 13 residues long. The CDR3 DNA is TGTGCCAGCAGTGGGACTAGCGGCAATGAGCAGTTCTTC. It encodes CASSGTSGNEQFF.

V usage is TRBV5-1 and J usage is TRBJ2-7; 8 bases are shared with TRBD1. Per the germline V gene, CDR1 is SGHRS and CDR2 is YFSETQ. This CDR3 region has 14 residues. J gave up 6 bases and V 5 bases, and 10 bases lay outside the gene matches. The DNA for the CDR3 is TGCGCCAGCAGGGTACAGGGGGACTCGGGCGAGCAGTACTTC. It specifies CASRVQGDSGEQYF.

V is TRBV28 and J is TRBJ2-3, with D perhaps being TRBD1 or TRBD2 (7 bases each). Germline CDR1 and CDR2: MDHEN and SYDVKM. Between the trimmed V and J ends, which lost 9 bases and 3 bases, there was a span of 16 bases. This CDR3 region has 14 residues. Written as DNA, the CDR3 is TGTGCCAGTGAACCCAGGGGGGGAACAGATACGCAGTATTTT. It is translated as CASEPRGGTDTQYF.

This clone is a singleton in its sample. The chain is built from TRBV29-1 and TRBJ2-1; D uncertain. Germline V gives CDR1 SQVTM, CDR2 ANQGSEA. Between the trimmed V and J ends, which lost 5 bases and 3 bases, there was a span of 5 bases. CDR3 size: 11 residues. The CDR3 reads CSVKFYNEQFF. The CDR3 DNA follows: TGCAGCGTTAAGTTCTACAATGAGCAGTTCTTC.